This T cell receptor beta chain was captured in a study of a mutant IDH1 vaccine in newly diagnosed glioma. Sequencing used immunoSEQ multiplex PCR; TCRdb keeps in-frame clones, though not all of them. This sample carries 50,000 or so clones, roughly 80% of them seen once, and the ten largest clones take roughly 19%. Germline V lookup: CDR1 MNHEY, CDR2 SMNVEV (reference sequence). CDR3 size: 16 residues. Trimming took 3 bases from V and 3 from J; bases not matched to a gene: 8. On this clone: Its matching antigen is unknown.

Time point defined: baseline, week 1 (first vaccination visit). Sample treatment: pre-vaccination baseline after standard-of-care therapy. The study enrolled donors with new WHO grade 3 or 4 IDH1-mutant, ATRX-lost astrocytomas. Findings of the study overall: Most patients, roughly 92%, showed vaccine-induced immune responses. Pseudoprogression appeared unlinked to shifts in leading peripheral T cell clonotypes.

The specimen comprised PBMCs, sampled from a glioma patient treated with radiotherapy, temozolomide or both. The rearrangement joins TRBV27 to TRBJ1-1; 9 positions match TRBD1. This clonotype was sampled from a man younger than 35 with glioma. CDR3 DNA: TGTGCCAGCAGTTTTAGGCTAGACAGGGGGGACACTGAAGCTTTCTTT. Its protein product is CASSFRLDRGDTEAFF.